The subject of this entry is one T cell receptor beta chain. Its target is unknown. The sample originates from a study of shared clonotypes between healthy human individuals. Deep was the level used in running the assay. Investigators spread the genomic DNA of each subset evenly over several immunoSEQ plates. Profiled with immunoSEQ multiplex PCR; TCRdb holds only in-frame clones, not every one. The sample comprises about 2.3 million clones, about 92% of which are singletons, and under 0.45% rests with the top ten. The J segment lost 7 bases and the V segment lost 5 bases, leaving 13 bases of the junction unmatched. Per germline, CDR1 LGHNA and CDR2 YSLEER. The CDR3 runs to 15 residues. Study-wide points: Larger estimated richness was generally recorded for naive subsets relative to memory subsets.

Sequencing was performed on naive CD4+ T cells from PBMCs. Subset noted: CD45RA+ positively selected. The TCR was taken from a man younger than 35 in good health. Some clones in this sample may be carry-over from other donors' samples. The chain couples TRBV4-3 to TRBJ1-2, with 7 bases lining up with TRBD1. The CDR3 region has the DNA TGCGCCAGCAGCGATTACCCGGCCAGGGGGGTTGGCTACACCTTC. Translating gives CASSDYPARGVGYTF.